The 27 T cell receptor beta chains in this list originate from one sample, sequenced in a study of blood T cell repertoires in COVID-19. Libraries were prepared by immunoSEQ multiplex PCR; TCRdb keeps only in-frame clonotypes and omits some of them. The table has about 210,000 clones, roughly four fifths seen once; the top ten hold less than 15%. Specimen: peripheral blood. The receptors stem from a middle-aged woman with acute or convalescent COVID-19.

The genes are TRBV28 and TRBJ2-1; perhaps TRBD2 as D (7 bases). The CDR3 has 16 residues. The germline V gene encodes CDR1 MDHEN and CDR2 SYDVKM. V was clipped by 8 bases and J by 9 bases, with 26 bases between them. The CDR3 sequence: CASQSARAGRGIEQFF. The CDR3 nucleotides read TGTGCCAGCCAATCGGCCCGAGCGGGAAGGGGGATTGAGCAGTTCTTC.

Written as DNA, the CDR3 is TGTGCCAGCAGCGGACTAGCGGGAGGGCCGGTAGAGCAGTACTTC. Translation: CASSGLAGGPVEQYF. The chain carries TRBV9 and TRBJ2-7, with 14 bases that match TRBD2. The J segment lost 7 bases and the V segment lost 3 bases, leaving 6 bases of the junction unmatched. Per the germline V gene, CDR1 is SGDLS and CDR2 is YYNGEE. This CDR3 contains 15 residues.

The rearrangement links TRBV19 to TRBJ1-5; a weak D match, TRBD1 (5 bases). This CDR3 is built from 14 residues. CDR1 is LNHDA and CDR2 is SQIVND in the germline V gene (reference sequence). Trimming took 11 bases from V and 2 from J, leaving 16 bases between them. CDR3: CASNNAGGNQPQHF. The CDR3 DNA reads TGTGCCTCCAATAACGCGGGGGGCAATCAGCCCCAGCATTTT.

The chain combines TRBV18 with TRBJ2-5; no clear D gene. Germline assignment: CDR1 KGHSH and CDR2 LQKENI. Trimming pared 5 bases from V and 2 bases from J, leaving 18 bases between. The CDR3 has 16 amino acids. CDR3 nucleotide sequence: TGTGCCAGCTCATCCTCCTACCGACAAGTTCAAGAGACCCAGTACTTC. It is translated as CASSSSYRQVQETQYF.

The chain recombines TRBV20-1 with TRBJ2-7, with TRBD2 matching over 8 bases. The CDR3 is 16 amino acids. J gave up 5 bases and V 3 bases, and 15 bases lay outside the gene matches. The germline CDR1 and CDR2 sequences are DFQATT and SNEGSKA (reference sequence). CDR3 region: CSASRSLAGSADEQYF. The CDR3 DNA reads as TGCAGTGCTAGTAGGTCGTTAGCGGGGTCAGCCGACGAGCAGTACTTC.

The rearrangement links TRBV2 to TRBJ1-2; unclear D gene. The CDR3 consists of 10 residues. The V end was cut by 4 bases, the J end by 8 bases, with 5 bases between. Germline-derived CDR1 and CDR2 are SNHLY and FYNNEI. The CDR3 sequence is CASSVLGYTF. In nucleotides, the CDR3 is TGTGCCAGCAGTGTTCTCGGCTACACCTTC.

This clone was picked up a small number of times. V is TRBV15 and J is TRBJ2-7; TRBD2 might be the D (7 bases). V was trimmed by 3 bases and J by 5 bases, leaving 17 bases between them. This CDR3 has 15 residues. Germline-derived CDR1 and CDR2 are LNHNV and YYDKDF (reference sequence). The CDR3 bases are TGTGCCACCAGCAGGGGGGGGGCGGGAACCAACGAGCAGTACTTC. This translates into CATSRGGAGTNEQYF.

The gene calls are TRBV7-9 and TRBJ2-7, with 7 bases aligning to TRBD2. V trimming: 5 bases; J trimming: 3 bases; junction bases outside the gene matches: 7. The germline V gene has CDR1 SEHNR and CDR2 FQNEAQ (reference sequence). This CDR3 has 14 amino acids. CDR3 in DNA: TGTGCCAGCAGCGACCCCGGACTAGACTACGAGCAGTACTTC. The encoded protein is CASSDPGLDYEQYF.

The chain joins TRBV5-6 to TRBJ1-1; D unresolved. The CDR3 length is 15 residues. The V gene's germline CDR1 is SGHDT and CDR2 YYEEEE. V lost 4 bases to trimming and J lost 0 bases, with 13 bases between them. The CDR3 reads CASSLLVDMNTEAFF. The CDR3 DNA reads as TGTGCCAGCAGCCTGCTGGTAGATATGAACACTGAAGCTTTCTTT.

J is TRBJ2-1 and V is TRBV6-6; no reliable D call. V lost 10 bases and J 8 bases, leaving 12 bases between the germline ends. CDR1 MNHNY and CDR2 SVGAGI come from the germline V gene (reference sequence). The CDR3 has 11 amino acids. This CDR3 reads CAINSRDEQFF. The CDR3 DNA sequence: TGTGCCATCAACAGTAGAGATGAGCAGTTCTTC.

The chain has TRBV9 and TRBJ1-1, with TRBD1 matching 11 bases. Germline CDR1 is SGDLS and CDR2 is YYNGEE. This CDR3 has 16 amino acids. The junction had 10 bases not matched to a gene; V was cut back by 4 bases and J by 5 bases. The CDR3 protein is CASSPPGTGGLTEAFF. The CDR3 DNA sequence: TGTGCCAGCAGCCCCCCCGGGACAGGGGGTTTGACTGAAGCTTTCTTT.

Many counts were recorded for this clone. The chain carries TRBV11-2 and TRBJ2-2; possibly TRBD1 for D (6 bases). The CDR3 is made up of 15 amino acids. The V gene's germline CDR1 is SGHAT and CDR2 FQNNGV. V lost 7 bases and J 1 base, leaving 13 bases between the germline ends. CDR3 in DNA: TGTGCCAGCACCAAACAGGGTCAGAACACCGGGGAGCTGTTTTTT. It specifies CASTKQGQNTGELFF.

This chain links TRBV13 with TRBJ2-3, with D tentatively TRBD2 (6 bases). The ends were cut back, 2 bases at V and 2 bases at J, with 8 bases in the middle. The CDR3 length is 14 residues. Germline lookup yields CDR1 PRHDT and CDR2 FYEKMQ (reference sequence). DNA for the CDR3: TGTGCCAGCAGCTTACGGGACTTCACAGATACGCAGTATTTT. It specifies CASSLRDFTDTQYF.

This chain connects TRBV18 to TRBJ1-5; tentative D call: TRBD1 (6 bases). CDR3 length: 13 amino acids. Looked up from germline, CDR1 is KGHSH and CDR2 is LQKENI. V gave up 6 bases and J gave up 5 bases, with 11 bases separating them. The CDR3 nucleotides read TGTGCCAGCTCTCACAGGGTAGATCAGCCCCAGCATTTT. Its translation: CASSHRVDQPQHF.

This chain links TRBV27 with TRBJ2-2, with a weak D call TRBD2 (5 bases). The length of the CDR3 is 15 residues. Germline loops: CDR1 MNHEY, CDR2 SMNVEV (reference sequence). Trimming took 5 bases from V and 2 from J, leaving 12 bases between them. This CDR3 is CASSPRTDNTGELFF. CDR3 in DNA: TGTGCCAGCAGTCCGCGGACTGACAACACCGGGGAGCTGTTTTTT.

The chain combines TRBV5-6 with TRBJ2-7, with 8 bases matching TRBD1. V lost 5 bases, J lost 6 bases, and 16 bases stayed unmatched. Germline CDR1 SGHDT, CDR2 YYEEEE. This CDR3 comprises 16 residues. The CDR3 DNA sequence: TGTGCCAGCAGTTCAGGAATAGTCCAGGGGGCGGCCGAGCAGTACTTC. Translating it yields CASSSGIVQGAAEQYF. Filled out from reference TRBV5-6 and TRBJ2-7, the complete variable domain reads DAGVTQSPTHLIKTRGQQVTLRCSPKSGHDTVSWYQQALGQGPQFIFQYYEEEERQRGNFPDRFSGHQFPNYSSELNVNALLLGDSALYLCASSSGIVQGAAEQYFGPGTRLTVT.

V gene TRBV3-1 (or the pseudogene TRBV3-2) combines with J gene TRBJ1-1, with 9 nucleotides matching TRBD1. CDR3 length: 17 amino acids. Per germline, CDR1 LGHDT and CDR2 YNNKEL (reference sequence). V dropped 5 bases and J dropped 0; count of bases not matched to a gene: 10. This chain's CDR3 is CASSYSGTGFMNTEAFF. The CDR3 DNA sequence: TGTGCCAGCAGCTACTCCGGGACAGGGTTTATGAACACTGAAGCTTTCTTT.

The chain combines TRBV19 with TRBJ1-1, with 9 positions matching TRBD1. The CDR3 loop spans 14 amino acids. Losses at the gene ends were 6 bases for V and 5 bases for J; bases not matched to a gene: 7. Looked up from germline, CDR1 is LNHDA and CDR2 is SQIVND (reference sequence). The CDR3 protein is CASRVQGAITEAFF. DNA for the CDR3: TGTGCCAGTAGGGTACAGGGGGCAATAACTGAAGCTTTCTTT.

The chain couples TRBV25-1 to TRBJ1-5; 10 bases agree with TRBD1. The germline gives CDR1 MGHDK, CDR2 SYGVNS. The CDR3 is 13 amino acids. J lost 9 bases, V lost 5 bases, and 4 bases had no gene match. The CDR3 sequence is CASSRRDRGPQHF. Written as DNA, the CDR3 is TGTGCCAGCAGTCGCCGGGACAGGGGGCCCCAGCATTTT.

This sequence joins TRBV4-2 and TRBJ2-1; 15 bases are shared with TRBD2. The CDR3 covers 16 residues. The germline V gene encodes CDR1 LGHNA and CDR2 YNFKEQ. The trim removed 4 bases at V and 7 bases at J, leaving 5 bases unmatched. This CDR3 reads CASSRGLAGGRNEQFF. CDR3 nucleotides: TGTGCCAGCAGCCGAGGACTAGCGGGAGGGAGGAATGAGCAGTTCTTC.

This clone was picked up a small number of times. The chain's CDR3 is CASSVGSLNTEAFF. For the CDR3, the DNA is TGTGCCAGCAGTGTGGGCAGTTTGAACACTGAAGCTTTCTTT. The V and J genes are TRBV2 and TRBJ1-1, with unresolved D. The V end lost 4 bases, the J end lost 0 bases, and 9 bases lay between the germline ends. In germline, CDR1 is SNHLY, CDR2 FYNNEI. The CDR3 contains 14 residues.

The J gene is TRBJ1-2, the V gene TRBV2, with D hard to call. Germline CDR1 SNHLY, CDR2 FYNNEI. This CDR3 has 13 residues. Between the trimmed V and J ends, which lost 4 bases and 4 bases, there was a span of 10 bases. In DNA form, the CDR3 reads TGTGCCAGCAGTGCCGGGTCCTCCTATGGCTACACCTTC. Encoded protein: CASSAGSSYGYTF.

The rearrangement links TRBV7-2 to TRBJ2-5, with 8 bases lining up with TRBD1. The V and J ends lost 5 bases and 1 base, in that order; junction bases with no gene match: 12. Germline loops: CDR1 SGHTA, CDR2 FQGNSA. This CDR3 is 17 amino acids long. The CDR3 sequence is CASSPGQALVLQETQYF. Here the CDR3 DNA reads TGTGCCAGCAGCCCGGGACAGGCCCTGGTCCTCCAAGAGACCCAGTACTTC.

This clone was recorded at least ten times. The chain is built from TRBV25-1 and TRBJ2-1; 9 positions match TRBD1. With 3 bases clipped from V and 5 bases from J, the junction kept 8 bases outside the gene matches. CDR1 is MGHDK and CDR2 is SYGVNS in the germline V gene. This CDR3 region has 16 residues. The CDR3 DNA sequence: TGTGCCAGCAGTGACCAGGACAGGGGCAAGCACAATGAGCAGTTCTTC. Protein product: CASSDQDRGKHNEQFF. The variable domain in full, completed from reference TRBV25-1 and TRBJ2-1, reads EADIYQTPRYLVIGTGKKITLECSQTMGHDKMYWYQQDPGMELHLIHYSYGVNSTEKGDLSSESTVSRIRTEHFPLTLESARPSHTSQYLCASSDQDRGKHNEQFFGPGTRLTVL.

There are a few counts of this clone. The chain employs TRBV29-1 and TRBJ1-2; D is possibly TRBD1 (6 bases). In germline, CDR1 is SQVTM, CDR2 ANQGSEA. CDR3 length equals 14 residues. The V end was cut by 2 bases, the J end by 7 bases, with 17 bases between. For the CDR3, the DNA is TGCAGCGTTGAACGAGGTGGGACATCGATTGGCTACACCTTC. Its protein product is CSVERGGTSIGYTF.

The gene calls are TRBV11-2 and TRBJ2-7; D is possibly TRBD1 (5 bases). Trimming stripped 1 base from V and 3 bases from J, with 10 bases between. From germline, CDR1 is SGHAT and CDR2 FQNNGV. The CDR3 sequence is 14 residues long. For the CDR3, the DNA is TGTGCCAGCAGCTTAGCACAGGTAGACTACGAGCAGTACTTC. It translates to CASSLAQVDYEQYF.

The chain employs TRBV7-9 and TRBJ2-2; the D is unclear. CDR1 is SEHNR and CDR2 is FQNEAQ in the germline V gene (reference sequence). V lost 3 bases to trimming and J lost 0 bases, with 5 bases between them. The CDR3 has 14 residues. In DNA, the CDR3 is TGTGCCAGCAGCTTTTATCCGAACACCGGGGAGCTGTTTTTT. Its protein product is CASSFYPNTGELFF.